This T cell receptor (beta chain) was sequenced in a study of cytomegalovirus exposure and HLA in healthy donors. Study results and limitations: In vitro checks showed that three CMV-associated chains really do target CMV antigens.

Repertoires were generated with immunoSEQ multiplex PCR, while TCRdb's copy carries only in-frame clones and drops some. This sample yields roughly 90,000 clones, of which 85% are seen a single time; 20% to 25% belongs to the top ten. Worth noting for this clone: Its antigen is currently unknown.

From germline, CDR1 is SNHLY and CDR2 FYNNEI. The CDR3 runs to 12 residues. V gave up 11 bases and J gave up 1 base; unmatched junction bases: 3. The sequencing input was PBMCs. This TCR derives from a man between 18 and 35 years old in good health and CMV-seropositive. The chain links TRBV2 to TRBJ2-3, with 7 bases aligning to TRBD2. Here the CDR3 DNA reads TGTGCCGGCGGGAGTGGCACAGATACGCAGTATTTT. Protein: CAGGSGTDTQYF.